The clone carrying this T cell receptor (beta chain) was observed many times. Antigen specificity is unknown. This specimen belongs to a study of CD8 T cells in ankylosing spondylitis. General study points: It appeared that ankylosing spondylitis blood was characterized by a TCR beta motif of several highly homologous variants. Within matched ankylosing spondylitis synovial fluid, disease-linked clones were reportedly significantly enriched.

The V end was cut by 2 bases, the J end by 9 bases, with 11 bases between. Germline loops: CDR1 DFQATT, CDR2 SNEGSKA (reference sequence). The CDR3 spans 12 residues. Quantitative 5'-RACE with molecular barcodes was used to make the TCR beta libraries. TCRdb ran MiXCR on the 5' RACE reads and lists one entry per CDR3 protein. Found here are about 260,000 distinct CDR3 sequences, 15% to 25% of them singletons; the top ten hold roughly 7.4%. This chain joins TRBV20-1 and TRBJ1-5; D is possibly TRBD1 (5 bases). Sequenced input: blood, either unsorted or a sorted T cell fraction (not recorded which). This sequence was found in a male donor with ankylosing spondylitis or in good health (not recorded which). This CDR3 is CSARSGDGPQHF. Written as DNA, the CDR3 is TGCAGTGCTAGATCGGGGGATGGGCCCCAGCATTTT.